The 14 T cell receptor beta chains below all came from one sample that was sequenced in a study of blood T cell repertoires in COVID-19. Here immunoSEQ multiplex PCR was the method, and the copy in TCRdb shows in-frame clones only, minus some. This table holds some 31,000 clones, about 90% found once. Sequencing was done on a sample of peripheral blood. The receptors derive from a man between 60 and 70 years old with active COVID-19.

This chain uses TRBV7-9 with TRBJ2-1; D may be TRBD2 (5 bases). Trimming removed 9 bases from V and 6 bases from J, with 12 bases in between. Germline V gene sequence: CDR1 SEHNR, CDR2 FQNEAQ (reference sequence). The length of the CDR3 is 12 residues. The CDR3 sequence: CASGARGNEQFF. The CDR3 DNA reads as TGTGCCAGTGGAGCCCGGGGCAATGAGCAGTTCTTC.

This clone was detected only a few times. The CDR3 spells CASSYSVRRTNYGYTF. Here the CDR3 DNA reads TGTGCCAGCAGTTACTCGGTCAGGAGGACTAACTATGGCTACACCTTC. The genes are TRBV6-6 and TRBJ1-2; D call uncertain. The V end was cut by 0 bases, the J end by 0 bases, with 11 bases between. The CDR3 totals 16 residues. The germline V gene has CDR1 MNHNY and CDR2 SVGAGI (reference sequence).

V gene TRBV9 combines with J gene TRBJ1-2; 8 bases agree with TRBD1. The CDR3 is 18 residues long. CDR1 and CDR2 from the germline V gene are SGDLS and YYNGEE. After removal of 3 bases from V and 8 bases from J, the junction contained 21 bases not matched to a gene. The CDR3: CASSAPLSEIQGALGYTF. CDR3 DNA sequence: TGTGCCAGCAGCGCCCCCCTTTCCGAAATTCAGGGGGCTTTGGGCTACACCTTC.

The CDR3 region is CASRRTGNYEQYF. The CDR3, as DNA: TGTGCCAGCAGAAGGACAGGGAACTACGAGCAGTACTTC. The J gene is TRBJ2-7, the V gene TRBV27; 8 bases agree with TRBD1. Unmatched junction bases numbered 4, after V lost 6 bases and J lost 3 bases. Germline V CDR1 and CDR2: MNHEY, SMNVEV (reference sequence). The CDR3 is 13 residues long.

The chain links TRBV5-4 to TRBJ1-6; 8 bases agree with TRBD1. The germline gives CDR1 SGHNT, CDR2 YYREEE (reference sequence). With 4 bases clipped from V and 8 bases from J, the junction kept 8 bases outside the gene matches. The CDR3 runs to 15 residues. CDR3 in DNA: TGTGCCAGCAGCGCATTACAGGGGGTGGATTCACCCCTCCACTTT. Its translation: CASSALQGVDSPLHF.

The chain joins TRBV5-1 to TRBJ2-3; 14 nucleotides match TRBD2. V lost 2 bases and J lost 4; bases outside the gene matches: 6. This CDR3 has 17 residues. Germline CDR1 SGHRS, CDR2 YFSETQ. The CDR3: CASSLGTSGGGPDTQYF. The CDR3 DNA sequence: TGCGCCAGCAGCTTAGGGACTAGCGGGGGAGGGCCAGATACGCAGTATTTT.

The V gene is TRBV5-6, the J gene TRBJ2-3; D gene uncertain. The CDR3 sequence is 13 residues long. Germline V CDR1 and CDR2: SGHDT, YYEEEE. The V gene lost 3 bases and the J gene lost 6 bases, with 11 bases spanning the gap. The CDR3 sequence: CASSYPPVDTQYF. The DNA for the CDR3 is TGTGCCAGCAGCTATCCCCCCGTTGATACGCAGTATTTT.

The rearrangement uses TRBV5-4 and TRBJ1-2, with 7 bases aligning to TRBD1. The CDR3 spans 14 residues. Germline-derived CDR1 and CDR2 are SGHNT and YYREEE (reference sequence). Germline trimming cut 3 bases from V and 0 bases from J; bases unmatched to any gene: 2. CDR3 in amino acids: CASSSRGANYGYTF. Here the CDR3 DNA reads TGTGCCAGCAGCTCCAGGGGGGCTAACTATGGCTACACCTTC.

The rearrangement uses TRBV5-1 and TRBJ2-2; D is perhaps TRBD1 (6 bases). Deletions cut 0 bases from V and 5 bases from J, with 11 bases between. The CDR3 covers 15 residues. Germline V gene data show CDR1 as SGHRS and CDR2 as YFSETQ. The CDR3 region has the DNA TGCGCCAGCAGCTTGGATAGGGGGAGAACCGGGGAGCTGTTTTTT. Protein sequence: CASSLDRGRTGELFF.

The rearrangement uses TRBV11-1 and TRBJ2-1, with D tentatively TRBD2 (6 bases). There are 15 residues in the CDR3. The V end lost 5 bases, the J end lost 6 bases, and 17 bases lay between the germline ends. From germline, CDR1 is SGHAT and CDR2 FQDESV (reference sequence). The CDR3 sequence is CASSLEPGLLNEQFF. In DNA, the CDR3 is TGTGCCAGCAGCCTCGAACCGGGACTTCTCAATGAGCAGTTCTTC.

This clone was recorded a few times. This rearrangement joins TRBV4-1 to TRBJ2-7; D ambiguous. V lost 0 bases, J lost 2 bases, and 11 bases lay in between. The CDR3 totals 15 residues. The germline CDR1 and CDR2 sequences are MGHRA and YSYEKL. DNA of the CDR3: TGCGCCAGCAGCCAAGAAAATAGTCCGGCCTACGAGCAGTACTTC. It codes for CASSQENSPAYEQYF.

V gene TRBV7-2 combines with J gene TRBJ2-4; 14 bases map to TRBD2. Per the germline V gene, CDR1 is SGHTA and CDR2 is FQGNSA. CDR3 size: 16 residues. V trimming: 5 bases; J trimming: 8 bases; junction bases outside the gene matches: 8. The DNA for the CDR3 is TGTGCCAGCAGCCCAAGACTAGCGGGGGGGAGGGACATTCAGTACTTC. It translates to CASSPRLAGGRDIQYF.

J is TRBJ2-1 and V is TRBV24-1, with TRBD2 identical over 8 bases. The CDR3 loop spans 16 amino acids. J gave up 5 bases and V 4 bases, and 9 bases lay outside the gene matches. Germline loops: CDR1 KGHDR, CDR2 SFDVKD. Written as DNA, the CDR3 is TGTGCCACCAGTGACCAGGGACTAGGTTTGGACAATGAGCAGTTCTTC. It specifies CATSDQGLGLDNEQFF.

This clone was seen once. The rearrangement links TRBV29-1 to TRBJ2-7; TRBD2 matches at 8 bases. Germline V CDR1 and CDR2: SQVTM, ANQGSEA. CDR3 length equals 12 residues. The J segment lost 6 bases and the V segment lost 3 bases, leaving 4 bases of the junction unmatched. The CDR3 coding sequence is TGCAGCGTTGATACCCTAGCGGGCGAGCAGTACTTC. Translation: CSVDTLAGEQYF.